One sample yielded the 3 T cell receptor beta chains listed below, sequenced in a study of blood T cell repertoires in COVID-19. The repertoire was sequenced with immunoSEQ multiplex PCR; TCRdb's copy has only in-frame clones and lacks some. Of about 70,000 clones listed, about 91% were seen once; the top ten hold approximately 6.4%. Material: peripheral blood. The receptors derive from a woman in her seventies with acute or convalescent COVID-19.

The J gene is TRBJ1-1, the V gene TRBV5-1; possibly TRBD1 for D (5 bases). Germline assignment: CDR1 SGHRS and CDR2 YFSETQ. CDR3 length: 17 amino acids. Trimming stripped 0 bases from V and 0 bases from J, with 15 bases between. The CDR3 region has the DNA TGCGCCAGCAGCTTGGGACAGTCGGCCTACATGAACACTGAAGCTTTCTTT. Encoded protein: CASSLGQSAYMNTEAFF.

V gene TRBV5-4 combines with J gene TRBJ2-1; 7 nucleotides line up with TRBD2. With 4 bases clipped from V and 5 bases from J, the junction kept 12 bases outside the gene matches. Germline CDR1 is SGHNT and CDR2 is YYREEE (reference sequence). This CDR3 is 16 amino acids long. The CDR3 loop reads CASSPDYRLADNEQFF. CDR3 sequence (DNA): TGTGCCAGCAGCCCCGATTATAGACTAGCTGACAATGAGCAGTTCTTC.

The V call is TRBV4-2, the J call TRBJ1-1, with D possibly matching TRBD1 (5 bases). The CDR3 loop spans 16 amino acids. V gave up 1 base and J gave up 9 bases, with 21 bases separating them. CDR1 is LGHNA and CDR2 is YNFKEQ in the germline V gene. Here the CDR3 DNA reads TGTGCCAGCAGCCAAGGTGCCCAGGGTGCGTCAGGGAAAGCTTTCTTT. Protein: CASSQGAQGASGKAFF.